This TCR beta chain is drawn from a study of shared clonotypes between healthy human individuals. Overall study findings and caveats: When naive CD4 clonotypes were compared across a handful of donors, around 4.6% were shared.

This clone was recorded only once. Its target is not known. Only Caucasian adults living in Nashville, Tennessee made up the donor group. From CD4+ cells came CD45RA+ naive and CD45RA-negative memory subsets. Trimming at V came to 6 bases and at J to 2 bases, leaving 7 bases not matched to a gene. This CDR3 has 15 residues. CDR1 is LNHDA and CDR2 is SQIVND in the germline V gene (reference sequence). Sorted-subset replicate PCRs used about 200 ng DNA, around 27,000 T cell genomes. Profiling relied on immunoSEQ multiplex PCR, and the TCRdb table lists in-frame clones only, not all of them. Of more than 1.2 million clones listed, less than 99% are singletons.

The chain employs TRBV19 and TRBJ2-7; 10 nucleotides line up with TRBD1. Specimen: naive CD4+ T cells sorted from blood. Subset reported: CD45RA+ positively selected. This clonotype was obtained from a man aged 25-40 years in good health. The CDR3 region has the DNA TGTGCCAGTAGGGACCGGGACAGGGGTACCTACGAGCAGTACTTC. Residues: CASRDRDRGTYEQYF.